This T cell receptor beta chain was retrieved from a study of CD8 T cells in ankylosing spondylitis. Study results and caveats: Disease-linked clones were reportedly significantly enriched in matched ankylosing spondylitis synovial fluid. About 8 highly homologous variants made up a TCR beta motif, and this motif appeared characteristic of ankylosing spondylitis blood. Both synovial fluid and blood in reactive arthritis had previously been reported to carry some motif variants.

Trimming at V came to 6 bases and at J to 4 bases, leaving 7 bases not matched to a gene. There are 13 residues in the CDR3. Germline loops: CDR1 DFQATT, CDR2 SNEGSKA (reference sequence). About this clonotype: Its antigen is currently unknown.

Libraries for TCR beta were made by quantitative 5'-RACE with molecular barcodes. MiXCR was run by TCRdb on the 5' RACE reads, yielding one entry per CDR3 protein. The data show 290,000 or so distinct CDR3 sequences, less than 25% seen once. The sequence came from a female donor with ankylosing spondylitis or in good health (not recorded which). The chain recombines TRBV20-1 with TRBJ1-2; 8 bases map to TRBD1. Sample: blood, either unsorted or a sorted T cell fraction (not recorded which). The CDR3 DNA reads TGCAGTGCATCCGACAGGGGACTCTATGGCTACACCTTC. Translating it yields CSASDRGLYGYTF.